The rows below give T cell receptor beta chains drawn from one sample of a study of T cell repertoires in cytomegalovirus infection. TCRdb fed the reads into MiXCR, producing one record per CDR3 protein. The sample yields 700,000 to 950,000 distinct CDR3 sequences, 32% seen once. No cognate antigen is known for these TCRs. The sample was cultured CD8+ T cells from PBMCs, taken from culture after CMV antigen stimulation. Receptor source: a human donor in good health (CMV status not recorded). Some clones in this sample may be carry-over from other donors' samples. Each CDR3 is given with its conserved first and last residue.

cdr3_aa: CAIRERADKPDTQYF
v_call: TRBV10-3

cdr3_aa: CASSLVLAGESYEQYF
v_call: TRBV12-3/TRBV12-4

cdr3_aa: CASGPSHEQFF
v_call: TRBV28

cdr3_aa: CASSSSGSTDTQYF
v_call: TRBV7-9

cdr3_aa: CASGWKPGLANTGELFF
v_call: TRBV12-5

cdr3_aa: CASSRTGRRSYNSPLHF
v_call: TRBV6-4

cdr3_aa: CASSRRIFLKVSSYNEQFF
v_call: TRBV13

cdr3_aa: CASSPHERGEEDTQYF
v_call: TRBV4-1

cdr3_aa: CASSFLKRQPGNTIYF
v_call: TRBV7-9

cdr3_aa: CASSPSTGWEQYF
v_call: TRBV6-5

cdr3_aa: CSVEVRAGGYTF
v_call: TRBV29-1